This TCR beta chain was sequenced during a study of blood T cell repertoires in COVID-19. Data came from immunoSEQ multiplex PCR; TCRdb stores just in-frame clones and leaves some out. The repertoire has about 370,000 clones, about 90% of them found once; the top ten carry 1.7%. CDR3 length: 16 residues. The germline gives CDR1 SGDLS, CDR2 YYNGEE. Trimming shortened V by 0 bases and J by 5 bases, and 16 bases separated the two germline ends. The sequenced material came from PBMCs or T cells enriched from blood (not recorded which). The sequence derives from a woman in her thirties who had recovered from COVID-19. J is TRBJ2-3 and V is TRBV9; a weak D match, TRBD2 (5 bases). CDR3 sequence (DNA): TGTGCCAGCAGCGTAGTTGAGGGCATAATGGAAGATACGCAGTATTTT. It specifies CASSVVEGIMEDTQYF.